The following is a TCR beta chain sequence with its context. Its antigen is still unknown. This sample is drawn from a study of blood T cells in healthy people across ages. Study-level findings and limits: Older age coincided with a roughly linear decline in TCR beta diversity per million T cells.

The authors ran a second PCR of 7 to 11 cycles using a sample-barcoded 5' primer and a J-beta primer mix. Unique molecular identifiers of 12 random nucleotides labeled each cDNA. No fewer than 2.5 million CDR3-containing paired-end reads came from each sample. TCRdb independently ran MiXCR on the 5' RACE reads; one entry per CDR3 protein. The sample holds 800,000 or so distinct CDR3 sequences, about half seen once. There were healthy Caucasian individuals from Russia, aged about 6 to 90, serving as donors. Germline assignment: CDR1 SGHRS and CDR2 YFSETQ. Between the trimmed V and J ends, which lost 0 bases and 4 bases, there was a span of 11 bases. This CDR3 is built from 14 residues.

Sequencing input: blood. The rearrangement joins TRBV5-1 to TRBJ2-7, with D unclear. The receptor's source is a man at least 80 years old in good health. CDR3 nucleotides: TGCGCCAGCAGCTTGGTTATCGGCAGTTACGAGCAGTACTTC. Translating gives CASSLVIGSYEQYF.